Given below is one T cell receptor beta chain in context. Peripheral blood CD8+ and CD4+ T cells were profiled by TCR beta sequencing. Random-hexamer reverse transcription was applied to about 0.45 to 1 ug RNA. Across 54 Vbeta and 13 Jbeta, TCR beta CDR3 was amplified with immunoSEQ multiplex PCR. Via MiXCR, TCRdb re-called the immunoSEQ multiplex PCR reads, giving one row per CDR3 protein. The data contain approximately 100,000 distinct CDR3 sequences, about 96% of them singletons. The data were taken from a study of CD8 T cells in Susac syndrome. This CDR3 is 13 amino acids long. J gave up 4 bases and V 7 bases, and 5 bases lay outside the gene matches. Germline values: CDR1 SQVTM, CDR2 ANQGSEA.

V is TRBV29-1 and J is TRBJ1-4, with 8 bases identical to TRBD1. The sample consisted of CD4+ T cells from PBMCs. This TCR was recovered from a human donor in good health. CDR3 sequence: CSAIQGVNEKLFF. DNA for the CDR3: TGCAGCGCGATACAGGGGGTTAATGAAAAACTGTTTTTT.